This paragraph reports one TCR beta chain. Unique molecular identifiers were incorporated during preparation of the TCRbeta library. A single record per CDR3 protein comes from TCRdb applying MiXCR to the PCR reads. This table has 300,000 or so distinct CDR3 sequences, about 10% appearing once. This specimen comes from a study of T-cell reconstitution after alpha-beta-depleted transplantation in children. V lost 2 bases, J lost 4 bases, and 8 bases lay in between. Germline V lookup: CDR1 SGHRS, CDR2 YFSETQ. The length of the CDR3 is 13 residues. This chain uses TRBV5-1 with TRBJ2-3, with D unresolved. The sample was PBMCs from the stem cell graft donor, taken from the stem cell graft. The receptor was derived from a human donor who donated a stem cell graft to a child with SCID. The CDR3 region has the DNA TGCGCCAGCAGCTTCCAGGCCCCAGATACGCAGTATTTT. Its translation: CASSFQAPDTQYF.